The rows below give T cell receptor beta chains drawn from one sample of a study of CD8 T cells in Susac syndrome. TCRdb called the immunoSEQ multiplex PCR reads again in MiXCR, with one record for every CDR3 protein. The data hold 250,000 to 300,000 distinct CDR3 sequences, with approximately 85% observed a single time. What was sequenced was CD8+ T cells from PBMCs. All receptors derive from a human donor with multiple sclerosis. Each CDR3 is given without its conserved first and last residue. Fields, in order: V gene, J gene, CDR3 protein.

v_call: TRBV5-1; j_call: TRBJ2-1; cdr3_aa: ASSFPSGVAYNEQF
v_call: TRBV27; j_call: TRBJ2-7; cdr3_aa: ASSFLAGGPLPYEQY
v_call: TRBV27; j_call: TRBJ2-2; cdr3_aa: ATRTSEAGELF
v_call: TRBV6-5; j_call: TRBJ2-7; cdr3_aa: ASSYSINSVNEQC
v_call: TRBV7-2; j_call: TRBJ2-7; cdr3_aa: ASRVANEQY
v_call: TRBV30; j_call: TRBJ1-2; cdr3_aa: AWQGLINYGYT
v_call: TRBV28; j_call: TRBJ2-2; cdr3_aa: ASSLPGGSTGELF
v_call: TRBV20-1; j_call: TRBJ2-3; cdr3_aa: SARTGTSGSTQY
v_call: TRBV7-9; j_call: TRBJ2-1; cdr3_aa: ASSSQAGERRGEQF
v_call: TRBV30; j_call: TRBJ1-1; cdr3_aa: AWSVQGWTEAF
v_call: TRBV19; j_call: TRBJ1-2; cdr3_aa: ASSIEPTGGNGYT
v_call: TRBV27; j_call: TRBJ2-1; cdr3_aa: ASSSPGASYNEQF
v_call: TRBV4-1; j_call: TRBJ2-1; cdr3_aa: ASSQDAPSGEGQF
v_call: TRBV19; j_call: TRBJ2-1; cdr3_aa: ASSGTGPYSEQF
v_call: TRBV24-1; j_call: TRBJ2-5; cdr3_aa: ATSEPIEETQY
v_call: TRBV6-1; j_call: TRBJ2-3; cdr3_aa: ASSDPMAGGYTDTQY